The sequence of this TCR beta chain was determined in a study of blood T cell repertoires in COVID-19. Across the study: Collection of acute and convalescent COVID-19 samples took place in the United States, Italy and Spain. PBMCs, B-cell-depleted T cells, or T cells provided the cDNA or gDNA that made up the material.

Per the study methods: Estimation of nucleated cell counts was performed using reference gene primer amplification. Profiled with immunoSEQ multiplex PCR; TCRdb holds only in-frame clones, not every one. V and J calls and clone size are copied from that table; D and trimming were computed from the DNA. In the table there are about 220,000 clones, about 85% of which are singletons. The sequence derives from a woman aged 55-69 years who had recovered from COVID-19. Material for sequencing was peripheral blood.

The DNA of the CDR3 is TGTGCCAGTAGTATTTGGGCAGCGGGCAATCAGCCCCAGCATTTT. Encoded protein: CASSIWAAGNQPQHF. The V and J genes are TRBV19 and TRBJ1-5; D remains unclear. Germline values: CDR1 LNHDA, CDR2 SQIVND (reference sequence). The CDR3 contains 15 residues. V shed 3 bases and J shed 2 bases, with 11 bases lying between them.